A selection of T cell receptor beta chains follows, all from one sample in a study of shared clonotypes between healthy human individuals. Assay used: immunoSEQ multiplex PCR; TCRdb lists only in-frame clones, some missing. The table lists about 1.9 million clones, 90% to 95% of them singletons. The sequencing input was naive CD8+ T cells from PBMCs. These receptors originate from a man in his late teens or twenties in good health. Some clones in this sample may be carry-over from other donors' samples. The CDR3 runs from the conserved cysteine through the conserved F or W. A D gene is named only where the DNA matches it firmly. A clone size is listed for some rows: how often the clone was seen (once, few, many), or a class if it is expanded.

cdr3_nt cdr3_aa d_call j_call clone_size v_call
TGTGCCAGCAGCGAACAGGGGATAGGTCAGCCCCAGCATTTT CASSEQGIGQPQHF TRBD1 TRBJ1-5 . TRBV9
TGTGCCAGCAGTTTAACCGGGGGGCTAGAGACCCAGTACTTC CASSLTGGLETQYF . TRBJ2-5 . TRBV27
TGTGCCAGCAGTTTACAGGGGGCGCGAACTGAAGCTTTCTTT CASSLQGARTEAFF TRBD1 TRBJ1-1 few TRBV27
TGTGCCATCAGTACGGACAGGGACCCCTACGAGCAGTACTTC CAISTDRDPYEQYF TRBD1 TRBJ2-7 . TRBV10-3
TGTGCCAGCAGTTTATCCCCCGGGACTAGCAGGCGCGAGCAGTACTTC CASSLSPGTSRREQYF TRBD2 TRBJ2-7 . TRBV27
TGTGCCAGCAGTGACGACAGGGGAGGGTTGAATGGCTACACCTTC CASSDDRGGLNGYTF TRBD1 TRBJ1-2 . TRBV2
TGTGCCAGCAGTCAACTAGGGACAGGCGGGGAGCTGTTTTTT CASSQLGTGGELFF TRBD1 TRBJ2-2 . TRBV6-5
TGCGCCAGCAGGGCCGGGACTAGCGTCTACACCGGGGAGCTGTTTTTT CASRAGTSVYTGELFF TRBD2 TRBJ2-2 . TRBV5-1
TGTGCCAGCAGCTTAGCACTGGGACTAGAGTACGAGCAGTACTTC CASSLALGLEYEQYF TRBD2 TRBJ2-7 . TRBV7-9
TGTGCCACCAGCAGAGAATTAGGGTTGGGTCAGCCCCAGCATTTT CATSRELGLGQPQHF . TRBJ1-5 . TRBV15
TGTGCCAGCAGCCAAGGGGGGGACCCCGGGGAGCTGTTTTTT CASSQGGDPGELFF . TRBJ2-2 . TRBV9
TGCAGCGTTGACCGCTCAGGGAGCTCCTACAATGAGCAGTTCTTC CSVDRSGSSYNEQFF . TRBJ2-1 . TRBV29-1
TGTGCCAGCAGCCCCCGGACAGCCCTCGGCGAGCAGTACTTC CASSPRTALGEQYF . TRBJ2-7 . TRBV9
TGTGCCAGTAGTATAGGACTTCCCAATGAGCAGTTCTTC CASSIGLPNEQFF . TRBJ2-1 . TRBV19
TGCGCCAGCAGCCCTCATACTAGCTCCTACAATGAGCAGTTCTTC CASSPHTSSYNEQFF . TRBJ2-1 . TRBV4-1
TGTGCCAGCAGCTCCCCAGGGAAAGAGCAGTACTTC CASSSPGKEQYF . TRBJ2-7 . TRBV11-2
TGTGCCAGCAGTGAAGAAGTATATAGCAATCAGCCCCAGCATTTT CASSEEVYSNQPQHF . TRBJ1-5 . TRBV6-1
TGTGCCAGCAGCTTAGGCTGGGGCGGTGAGCAGTTCTTC CASSLGWGGEQFF . TRBJ2-1 . TRBV11-2
TGTGCCAGCAGTACTCCCGACTCCGCTAGCTCCTACAATGAGCAGTTCTTC CASSTPDSASSYNEQFF . TRBJ2-1 . TRBV28